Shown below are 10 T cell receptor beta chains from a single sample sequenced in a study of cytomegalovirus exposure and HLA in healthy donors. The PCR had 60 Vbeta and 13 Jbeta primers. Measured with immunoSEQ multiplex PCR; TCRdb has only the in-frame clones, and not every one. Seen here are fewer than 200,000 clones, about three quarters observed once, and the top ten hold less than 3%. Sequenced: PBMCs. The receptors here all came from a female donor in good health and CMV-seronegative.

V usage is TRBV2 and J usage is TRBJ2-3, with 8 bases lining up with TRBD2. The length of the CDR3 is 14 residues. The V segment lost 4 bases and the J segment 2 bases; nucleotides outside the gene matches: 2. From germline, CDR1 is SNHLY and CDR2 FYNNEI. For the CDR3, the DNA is TGTGCCAGCAGTGCTAGCGGGTACACAGATACGCAGTATTTT. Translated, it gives CASSASGYTDTQYF.

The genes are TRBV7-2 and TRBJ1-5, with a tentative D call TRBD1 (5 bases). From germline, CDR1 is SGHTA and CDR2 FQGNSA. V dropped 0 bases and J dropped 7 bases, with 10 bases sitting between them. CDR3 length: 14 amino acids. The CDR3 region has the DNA TGTGCCAGCAGCTTAGCTGGGCAGGGCCAGCCCCAGCATTTT. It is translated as CASSLAGQGQPQHF. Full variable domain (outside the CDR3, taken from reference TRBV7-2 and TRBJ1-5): GAGVSQSPSNKVTEKGKDVELRCDPISGHTALYWYRQSLGQGLEFLIYFQGNSAPDKSGLPSDRFSAERTGGSVSTLTIQRTQQEDSAVYLCASSLAGQGQPQHFGDGTRLSIL.

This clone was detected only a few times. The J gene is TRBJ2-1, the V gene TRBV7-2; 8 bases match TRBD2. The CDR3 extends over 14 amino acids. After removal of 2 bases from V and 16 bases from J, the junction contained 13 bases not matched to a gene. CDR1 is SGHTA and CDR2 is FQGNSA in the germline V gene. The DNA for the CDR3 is TGTGCCAGCAGCTTATCCGGGACTAGTAGGGGGGTCTTCTTC. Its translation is CASSLSGTSRGVFF.

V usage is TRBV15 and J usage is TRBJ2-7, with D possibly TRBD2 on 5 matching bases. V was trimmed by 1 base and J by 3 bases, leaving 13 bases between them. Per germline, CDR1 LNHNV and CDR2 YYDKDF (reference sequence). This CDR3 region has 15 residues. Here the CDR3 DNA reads TGTGCCACCAGCAGAGGGAGCGGCCTAGACTACGAGCAGTACTTC. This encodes CATSRGSGLDYEQYF.

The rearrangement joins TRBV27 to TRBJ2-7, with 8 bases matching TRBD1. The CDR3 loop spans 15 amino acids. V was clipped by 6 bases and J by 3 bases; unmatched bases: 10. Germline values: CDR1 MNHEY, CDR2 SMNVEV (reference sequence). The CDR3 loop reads CASRTAGQAFYEQYF. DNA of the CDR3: TGTGCCAGCAGAACGGCGGGACAGGCCTTCTACGAGCAGTACTTC.

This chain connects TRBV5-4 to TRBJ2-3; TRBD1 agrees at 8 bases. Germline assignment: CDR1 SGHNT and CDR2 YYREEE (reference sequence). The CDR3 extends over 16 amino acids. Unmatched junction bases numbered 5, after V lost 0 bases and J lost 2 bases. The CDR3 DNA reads TGTGCCAGCAGCTTGGGGGGGACAGGTGACACAGATACGCAGTATTTT. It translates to CASSLGGTGDTDTQYF.

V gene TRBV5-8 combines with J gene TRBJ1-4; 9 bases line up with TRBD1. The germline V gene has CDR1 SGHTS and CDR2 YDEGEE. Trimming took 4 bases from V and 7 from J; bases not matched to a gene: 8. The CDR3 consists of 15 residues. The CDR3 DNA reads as TGTGCCAGCAGCGATCCCGACAGGGGGACTGAAAAACTGTTTTTT. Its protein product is CASSDPDRGTEKLFF.

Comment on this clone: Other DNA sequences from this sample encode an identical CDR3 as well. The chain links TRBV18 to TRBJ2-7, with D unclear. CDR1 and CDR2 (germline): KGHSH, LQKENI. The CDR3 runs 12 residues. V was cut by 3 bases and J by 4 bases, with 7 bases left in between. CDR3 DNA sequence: TGTGCCAGCTCACCGCGAGCATACGAGCAGTACTTC. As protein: CASSPRAYEQYF.

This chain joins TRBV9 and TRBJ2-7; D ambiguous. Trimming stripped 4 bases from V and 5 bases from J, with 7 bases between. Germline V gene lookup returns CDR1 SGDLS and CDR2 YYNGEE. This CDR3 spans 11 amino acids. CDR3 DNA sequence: TGTGCCAGCAGCCTCGAGGACGAGCAGTACTTC. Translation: CASSLEDEQYF.

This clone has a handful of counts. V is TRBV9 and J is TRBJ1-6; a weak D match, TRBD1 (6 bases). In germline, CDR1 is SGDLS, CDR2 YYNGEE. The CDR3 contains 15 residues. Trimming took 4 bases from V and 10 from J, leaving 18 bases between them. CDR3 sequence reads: CASSSRGDIESPLHF. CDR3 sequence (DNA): TGTGCCAGCAGCTCGAGAGGGGACATTGAGTCACCCCTCCACTTT.